This T cell receptor beta chain was recovered during a study of blood T cell repertoires in COVID-19 (dated by TCRdb to the early 2020s). Background for the entire study: Samples covering the acute and convalescent phases of COVID-19 were provided by collaborators in the United States, Italy and Spain. The material from the prospective study consisted of cDNA or gDNA derived from T cells, B-cell-depleted T cells, or PBMCs. Deeply sampled blood TCRbeta repertoires from subjects exposed to, actively infected with, or recovered from COVID-19 were included in the dataset. The repertoires were released in a freely available public database intended as a resource for research on the immune response to SARS-CoV-2. The samples were drawn from the first 160 participants of the ongoing ImmuneRACE study and from 950 to 1,500 subjects provided by 6 global collaborators. Nearly every sample came with metadata listing a de-identified subject ID, COVID-19 status, age in years and sex. HLA class I and class II types, where available, came from metadata supplied by the sample provider rather than from assay-based typing. The paper as a whole reports these results and caveats: The amount of clinical and demographic metadata varied by source and participant and was provided uncurated.

At one collaborating source in Seattle, patients were enrolled during active infection and were followed longitudinally through the course of disease. Whole blood was collected in K2EDTA tubes by collaborating institutions according to the institutions' own protocols. Collaborator samples were shipped for TCRbeta analysis as frozen whole blood, isolated PBMCs, or DNA extracted from either sample type. With regard to this clone: The specificity of this receptor is unknown. No base-level quality is on record; no much larger clone is a single base apart.

There are 14 amino acids in the CDR3, from cysteine to phenylalanine inclusive. Solely the CDR3 DNA is kept, with 42 bases framed from the first base. V gives up 0 bases and J gives up 14 bases, and the segment between their germline ends measures 14 bases. The germline V gene specifies MGHDK as CDR1 and SYGVNS as CDR2. TCRbeta CDR3 regions were amplified from genomic DNA by means of the immunoSEQ Assay, a bias-controlled multiplex PCR. Per the original workflow: Within the assay, amplification of reference gene primers was used to estimate how many nucleated cells each sample contained. To quantify the absolute abundance of each unique TCRbeta CDR3 rearrangement, sequence reads were collapsed and filtered. For each sample, productive Simpson clonality was calculated by taking the square root of Simpson's diversity index across productive rearrangements. Drawn from immuneACCESS, this table holds only the in-frame rearrangements with V and J called that TCRdb kept. Clones are partly lost; checked studies trace under half to an unresolved V gene and leave the rest unexplained. D and trimming come from the DNA, and the V and J calls and clone size come from that table. In all, the sample holds 40,000 to 45,000 clones, and roughly 92% of those were seen once. About 0.4% of the sample lies in the top ten.

The chain couples TRBV25-1 to TRBJ1-6; the D gene cannot be resolved reliably. The receptor was isolated from a man aged 50 to 60 with COVID-19, enrolled during active disease. Input material: peripheral blood. The CDR3 corresponds to CASSEYPLGRTLHF. At the DNA level, the sequence is TGTGCCAGCAGTGAATATCCCCTTGGTAGAACCCTCCACTTT.